These T cell receptor beta chains were read from a single sample in a study of control samples from healthy donors and cancer patients. TCRdb's copy holds only in-frame clones and misses some; the assay was immunoSEQ multiplex PCR. The table has roughly 130,000 clones, more than 80% seen once. The sequencing input was blood. The receptors derive from a young man in good health. CDR3s include the opening cysteine and the closing phenylalanine or tryptophan. Fields, in order: D gene, clone size, J gene, V gene, CDR3 protein, CDR3 DNA. D genes are given only for firm matches. Clone size is stated in some rows and not others, as once, few, many or a class when expanded.

d_gene: -; abundance: -; j_gene: TRBJ1-2; v_gene: TRBV2; CDR3aa: CASTRDGDGRYGYTF; CDR3nt: TGTGCCAGCACCCGCGATGGGGACGGAAGATATGGCTACACCTTC
d_gene: -; abundance: -; j_gene: TRBJ1-2; v_gene: TRBV28; CDR3aa: CATYRDGYTF; CDR3nt: TGTGCCACCTACAGGGACGGCTACACCTTC
d_gene: TRBD2; abundance: -; j_gene: TRBJ2-5; v_gene: TRBV29-1; CDR3aa: CSVGNGGETQYF; CDR3nt: TGCAGCGTTGGGAACGGGGGGGAGACCCAGTACTTC
d_gene: -; abundance: once; j_gene: TRBJ2-1; v_gene: TRBV6-6; CDR3aa: CASSYANLGQQFF; CDR3nt: TGTGCCAGCAGTTACGCAAACTTGGGGCAGCAGTTCTTC
d_gene: -; abundance: few; j_gene: TRBJ1-6; v_gene: TRBV7-9; CDR3aa: CASSLLGSGDNSPLHF; CDR3nt: TGTGCCAGCAGCTTACTAGGGTCAGGGGATAATTCACCCCTCCACTTT
d_gene: TRBD1; abundance: few; j_gene: TRBJ1-1; v_gene: TRBV10-3; CDR3aa: CAISPEGQGEVFF; CDR3nt: TGTGCCATCAGCCCCGAGGGACAGGGCGAGGTTTTCTTT
d_gene: TRBD1; abundance: -; j_gene: TRBJ1-1; v_gene: TRBV5-1; CDR3aa: CASSSTGETEAFF; CDR3nt: TGCGCCAGCAGCTCTACAGGGGAAACTGAAGCTTTCTTT
d_gene: -; abundance: few; j_gene: TRBJ2-1; v_gene: TRBV11-3; CDR3aa: CASSLEPRTNNEQFF; CDR3nt: TGTGCCAGCAGCTTAGAACCTAGGACAAACAATGAGCAGTTCTTC
d_gene: -; abundance: -; j_gene: TRBJ2-5; v_gene: TRBV7-2; CDR3aa: CASRSGETQYF; CDR3nt: TGTGCCAGCAGGTCTGGTGAGACCCAGTACTTC
d_gene: TRBD1; abundance: -; j_gene: TRBJ1-1; v_gene: TRBV10-1; CDR3aa: CASSESRATGTTWNTEAFF; CDR3nt: TGCGCCAGCAGTGAGTCCCGGGCGACAGGGACTACGTGGAACACTGAAGCTTTCTTT
d_gene: TRBD1; abundance: -; j_gene: TRBJ1-5; v_gene: TRBV9; CDR3aa: CACRDREDRNQPQHF; CDR3nt: TGTGCCTGCCGAGACAGGGAAGATCGCAATCAGCCCCAGCATTTT
d_gene: -; abundance: once; j_gene: TRBJ2-1; v_gene: TRBV28; CDR3aa: CASSLFSADSDEQFF; CDR3nt: TGTGCCAGCAGTTTATTCTCCGCGGATTCGGATGAGCAGTTCTTC
d_gene: TRBD2; abundance: -; j_gene: TRBJ2-1; v_gene: TRBV13; CDR3aa: CASSPGLAGGRGWNEQFF; CDR3nt: TGTGCCAGCAGCCCCGGACTAGCGGGAGGGAGAGGTTGGAATGAGCAGTTCTTC
d_gene: -; abundance: -; j_gene: TRBJ1-3; v_gene: TRBV28; CDR3aa: CASSSHRVPSGNTIYF; CDR3nt: TGTGCCAGCAGTTCCCACAGGGTCCCTTCAGGAAACACCATATATTTT
d_gene: TRBD1; abundance: -; j_gene: TRBJ1-6; v_gene: TRBV25-1; CDR3aa: CASSEDRGDSPLHF; CDR3nt: TGTGCCAGCAGTGAGGACAGGGGGGATTCACCCCTCCACTTT
d_gene: -; abundance: -; j_gene: TRBJ1-3; v_gene: TRBV9; CDR3aa: CASSALGSSGNTIYF; CDR3nt: TGTGCCAGCAGCGCCCTCGGGTCCTCTGGAAACACCATATATTTT
d_gene: TRBD1; abundance: -; j_gene: TRBJ2-7; v_gene: TRBV19; CDR3aa: CASSPGTESYEQYF; CDR3nt: TGTGCCAGTAGTCCGGGGACAGAGTCCTACGAGCAGTACTTC
d_gene: -; abundance: -; j_gene: TRBJ2-5; v_gene: TRBV7-7; CDR3aa: CASSFSTGMDETQYF; CDR3nt: TGTGCCAGCAGCTTCAGTACAGGGATGGATGAGACCCAGTACTTC
d_gene: TRBD1; abundance: -; j_gene: TRBJ2-7; v_gene: TRBV7-9; CDR3aa: CASSFTGQPYEQYF; CDR3nt: TGTGCCAGCAGCTTTACGGGACAGCCCTACGAGCAGTACTTC
d_gene: TRBD1; abundance: -; j_gene: TRBJ1-5; v_gene: TRBV6-6; CDR3aa: CASTRDRSQPQHF; CDR3nt: TGTGCCAGCACCCGGGACAGAAGTCAGCCCCAGCATTTT
d_gene: -; abundance: -; j_gene: TRBJ1-1; v_gene: TRBV5-1; CDR3aa: CASSLGATEAFF; CDR3nt: TGCGCCAGCAGCCTCGGGGCTACTGAAGCTTTCTTT
d_gene: -; abundance: -; j_gene: TRBJ2-2; v_gene: TRBV6-2/TRBV6-3; CDR3aa: CASSWGTGELFF; CDR3nt: TGTGCCAGCAGTTGGGGGACCGGGGAGCTGTTTTTT
d_gene: TRBD2; abundance: -; j_gene: TRBJ2-7; v_gene: TRBV28; CDR3aa: CASSETSGSYEQYF; CDR3nt: TGTGCCAGCAGTGAGACTAGCGGGTCCTACGAGCAGTACTTC
d_gene: -; abundance: -; j_gene: TRBJ2-3; v_gene: TRBV9; CDR3aa: CASTPLTDTQYF; CDR3nt: TGTGCCAGCACCCCGTTAACAGATACGCAGTATTTT
d_gene: TRBD2; abundance: -; j_gene: TRBJ2-1; v_gene: TRBV7-9; CDR3aa: CASSLYSGGIYNEQFF; CDR3nt: TGTGCCAGCAGCTTGTATAGCGGGGGAATTTACAATGAGCAGTTCTTC
d_gene: -; abundance: -; j_gene: TRBJ2-5; v_gene: TRBV11-2; CDR3aa: CASSPGTMGQETQYF; CDR3nt: TGTGCCAGCAGCCCAGGGACCATGGGACAAGAGACCCAGTACTTC
d_gene: TRBD1; abundance: once; j_gene: TRBJ1-4; v_gene: TRBV19; CDR3aa: CASADRGNEKLFF; CDR3nt: TGTGCCAGCGCGGACAGGGGTAATGAAAAACTGTTTTTT